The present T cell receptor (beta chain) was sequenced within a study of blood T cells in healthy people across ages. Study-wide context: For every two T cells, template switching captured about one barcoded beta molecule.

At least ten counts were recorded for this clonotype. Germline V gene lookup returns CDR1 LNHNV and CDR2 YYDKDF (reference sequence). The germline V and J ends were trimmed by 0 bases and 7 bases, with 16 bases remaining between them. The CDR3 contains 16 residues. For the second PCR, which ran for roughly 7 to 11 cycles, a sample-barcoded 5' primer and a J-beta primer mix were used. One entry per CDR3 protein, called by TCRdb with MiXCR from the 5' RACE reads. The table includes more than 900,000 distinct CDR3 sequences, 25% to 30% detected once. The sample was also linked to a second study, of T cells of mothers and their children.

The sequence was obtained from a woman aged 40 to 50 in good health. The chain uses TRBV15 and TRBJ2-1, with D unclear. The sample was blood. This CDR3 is CATSRDPGPLINEQFF. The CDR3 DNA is TGTGCCACCAGCAGAGATCCCGGACCCCTAATAAATGAGCAGTTCTTC.